This record covers a single TCR beta chain. Generated by immunoSEQ multiplex PCR, the TCRdb table keeps only in-frame clones and is missing some. The sample holds about 350,000 clones, roughly 91% seen once. These data belong to a study of Ad26.COV2.S vaccination and SARS-CoV-2 variants. This CDR3 region has 15 residues. The germline V gene has CDR1 WSHSY and CDR2 SAAADI. V shed 2 bases, J shed 6 bases, and the junction held 6 bases outside the gene matches. The treatment here: over 15 received Ad26.COV2.S at low or high dose, single or two shots; 5 received placebo; per-sample allocation not given. Specimen acquisition occurred on day 63 following the initial vaccine or placebo injection.

Here the sequenced sample was peripheral blood, taken in a trial of Ad26.COV2.S vaccine versus placebo. The chain employs TRBV10-2 and TRBJ2-1, with TRBD2 identical over 8 bases. The receptor was isolated from a person aged 18-60 years who received the Ad26.COV2.S COVID-19 vaccine or a placebo. The CDR3 region is CASSEAGRVPNEQFF. The CDR3 coding sequence is TGCGCCAGCAGTGAGGCCGGGAGGGTACCCAATGAGCAGTTCTTC.